This passage covers 16 T cell receptor beta chains from one sample sequenced in a study of blood T cells in healthy people across ages. Sample-barcoded 5' priming and a J-beta primer mix drove a second PCR of 7 to 11 cycles. Each CDR3 protein is one row after TCRdb ran MiXCR on the 5' RACE reads. This table holds roughly 680,000 distinct CDR3 sequences, roughly half found once. The sample was blood. These receptors all come from a woman at least 80 years old in good health.

This clonotype has just a few counts. The CDR3 loop reads CASSLEFLAGETQYF. DNA for the CDR3: TGTGCCAGCAGCTTAGAGTTTCTAGCGGGAGAGACCCAGTACTTC. The chain employs TRBV7-9 and TRBJ2-5; 8 bases are a match to TRBD2. Germline lookup yields CDR1 SEHNR and CDR2 FQNEAQ (reference sequence). This CDR3 is built from 15 residues. J gave up 4 bases and V 1 base, and 5 bases lay outside the gene matches.

This chain connects TRBV27 to TRBJ2-3; D perhaps matches TRBD2 (7 bases). Germline V gene lookup returns CDR1 MNHEY and CDR2 SMNVEV (reference sequence). This CDR3 has 14 residues. The V and J ends lost 3 bases and 9 bases respectively, with 16 bases between them. The CDR3 loop reads CASSLGGGVGTQYF. CDR3 nucleotide sequence: TGTGCCAGCAGTTTGGGCGGGGGCGTAGGGACGCAGTATTTT.

Concerning this clonotype: A much larger clone differs from this one at a single base, so this may be a read error. The chain uses TRBV20-1 and TRBJ2-7; D call uncertain. V lost 5 bases and J 3 bases, leaving 8 bases between the germline ends. There are 11 residues in the CDR3. Looked up from germline, CDR1 is DFQATT and CDR2 is SNEGSKA (reference sequence). The CDR3 DNA is TGCAGTGCTGACGACGACTACGAGCAGTACTTC. Translation gives CSADDDYEQYF.

There are many counts of this clonotype. The J gene is TRBJ2-3, the V gene TRBV7-2; D gene ambiguous. CDR3 size: 12 residues. Germline V gene data show CDR1 as SGHTA and CDR2 as FQGNSA. Trimming took 6 bases from V and 4 from J, leaving 8 bases between them. This chain's CDR3 is CASRYQSDTQYF. CDR3 nucleotides: TGTGCCAGCAGGTATCAGTCAGATACGCAGTATTTT.

The rearrangement links TRBV28 to TRBJ1-2; D is uncertain. The CDR3 is made up of 15 amino acids. Germline CDR1 reads MDHEN; CDR2 reads SYDVKM. Trimming took 6 bases from V and 1 from J, leaving 15 bases between them. CDR3 sequence (DNA): TGTGCCAGCAGCCCGCTGACGGGGATTAACTATGGCTACACCTTC. Translated: CASSPLTGINYGYTF.

This clonotype appeared many times. The V call is TRBV9, the J call TRBJ2-1; 8 bases are a match to TRBD1. Per the germline V gene, CDR1 is SGDLS and CDR2 is YYNGEE. After removal of 3 bases from V and 2 bases from J, the junction contained 7 bases not matched to a gene. The CDR3 is made up of 16 amino acids. The CDR3 spells CASSARGQATYNEQFF. The CDR3 bases are TGTGCCAGCAGCGCTAGGGGACAGGCCACCTACAATGAGCAGTTCTTC. Complete variable domain (other parts from reference TRBV9 and TRBJ2-1): DSGVTQTPKHLITATGQRVTLRCSPRSGDLSVYWYQQSLDQGLQFLIQYYNGEERAKGNILERFSAQQFPDLHSELNLSSLELGDSALYFCASSARGQATYNEQFFGPGTRLTVL.

The chain is built from TRBV28 and TRBJ2-1, with D unresolved. The CDR3 runs to 15 residues. Between the trimmed V and J ends, which lost 6 bases and 6 bases, there was a span of 18 bases. Germline assignment: CDR1 MDHEN and CDR2 SYDVKM. The CDR3 is CASSRRSPVRNEQFF. DNA of the CDR3: TGTGCCAGCAGCCGAAGATCCCCCGTACGCAATGAGCAGTTCTTC.

This clonotype was observed at least ten times. The chain links TRBV10-3 to TRBJ1-2; a weak D match, TRBD1 (5 bases). CDR1 ENHRY and CDR2 SYGVKD come from the germline V gene. This CDR3 is built from 14 residues. Trimming took 7 bases from V and 4 from J, leaving 16 bases between them. The CDR3 sequence: CAITGQAGTYGYTF. CDR3 nucleotides: TGTGCCATCACCGGGCAGGCAGGGACCTATGGCTACACCTTC.

This clonotype was observed at least ten times. The chain carries TRBV5-1 and TRBJ2-1, with TRBD2 identical over 10 bases. V was pared by 0 bases and J by 8 bases, with 8 bases of the junction left unmatched. Germline assignment: CDR1 SGHRS and CDR2 YFSETQ. The CDR3 length is 16 residues. In nucleotides, the CDR3 is TGCGCCAGCAGCTTGGCGCTAGCGGGAGCTTGGGATGAGCAGTTCTTC. As protein: CASSLALAGAWDEQFF. Full variable domain (missing parts from reference TRBV5-1 and TRBJ2-1): KAGVTQTPRYLIKTRGQQVTLSCSPISGHRSVSWYQQTPGQGLQFLFEYFSETQRNKGNFPGRFSGRQFSNSRSEMNVSTLELGDSALYLCASSLALAGAWDEQFFGPGTRLTVL.

V is TRBV21-1 and J is TRBJ2-2; the table names TRBD1, a call not compared with the DNA. TRBV21-1 is listed as a pseudogene. CDR3 length: 19 residues. The DNA of the CDR3 is TGTGCCAGCAGCAAAAGGGGGAGTAGCCCCCTCAAAAACACCGGGGAGCTGTTTTTT. Translating it yields CASSKRGSSPLKNTGELFF.

There are many counts of this clonotype. This sequence joins TRBV29-1 and TRBJ2-3, with D maybe TRBD1 (6 bases). Germline CDR1 is SQVTM and CDR2 is ANQGSEA. V dropped 7 bases and J dropped 6 bases, with 11 bases sitting between them. The CDR3 loop spans 11 amino acids. The CDR3 here is CSATGKDTQYF. DNA of the CDR3: TGCAGCGCAACAGGGAAGGATACGCAGTATTTT.

A remark on this clonotype: A much larger clonotype is one base distant, so this may be a read error. The rearrangement joins TRBV7-2 to TRBJ2-1, with 8 bases fitting TRBD2. The end of the DNA aligns better with TRBJ2-7, so the J call may be wrong. The CDR3 is 14 amino acids. Looked up from germline, CDR1 is SGHTA and CDR2 is FQGNSA. CDR3 sequence reads: CASGSGSSYNEQYF. The CDR3 DNA reads TGTGCCAGCGGCAGCGGGAGCTCCTACAATGAGCAGTACTTC.

In its sample, this clonotype was seen many times. The chain combines TRBV18 with TRBJ2-3, with D possibly TRBD1 on 6 matching bases. Germline V lookup: CDR1 KGHSH, CDR2 LQKENI. This CDR3 contains 11 residues. V was clipped by 2 bases and J by 12 bases, with 9 bases between them. The CDR3 coding sequence is TGTGCCAGCTCACCAAACGGGACACAGTATTTT. Residues: CASSPNGTQYF.

On this clonotype itself: One end of the junction varies from germline; a read error may be responsible. The V call is TRBV12-3 or TRBV12-4, the J call TRBJ1-6, with TRBD1 matching 8 bases. The CDR3 spans 14 residues. The CDR3 DNA sequence: TGTGCCAGCAGTTGGACAGGGTCGGATTCACCCCCCCACTTT. As protein: CASSWTGSDSPPHF.

Worth noting for this clonotype: A much larger clonotype is one base distant, so this may be a read error. This chain links TRBV29-1 with TRBJ2-1; D unresolved. Trimming removed 1 base at V and 9 bases at J, with 13 bases between. Germline-derived CDR1 and CDR2 are SQVTM and ANQGSEA. The CDR3 spans 13 residues. The CDR3 coding sequence is TGCAGCGTTGAAGTAATCGTAGCTGGTGAGCAGTTCTTC. It codes for CSVEVIVAGEQFF.

The chain is built from TRBV15 and TRBJ2-1; D is undetermined. The CDR3 totals 10 residues. Germline CDR1 is LNHNV and CDR2 is YYDKDF (reference sequence). The V gene lost 3 bases and the J gene lost 13 bases, with 7 bases spanning the gap. The chain's CDR3 is CATSRGSQFF. As DNA, the CDR3 is TGTGCCACCAGCAGGGGATCCCAGTTCTTC.